These 22 T cell receptor beta chains share one sample of origin, sequenced in a study of cytomegalovirus exposure and HLA in healthy donors. The PCR ran on 60 Vbeta and 13 Jbeta primers. Libraries were prepared by immunoSEQ multiplex PCR; TCRdb keeps only in-frame clonotypes and omits some of them. The sample yields 150,000 to 200,000 clones, 84% seen once. Input material: PBMCs. The receptors here all came from a girl aged 5 to 17 in good health and CMV-seropositive.

This clone was recorded a few times. V is TRBV4-1 and J is TRBJ1-2, with TRBD1 matching 8 bases. The length of the CDR3 is 15 residues. V was clipped by 2 bases and J by 4 bases; unmatched bases: 6. Looked up from germline, CDR1 is MGHRA and CDR2 is YSYEKL. The CDR3 DNA follows: TGCGCCAGCAGCCAACCCGGACAGGGTAGCTATGGCTACACCTTC. It translates to CASSQPGQGSYGYTF.

This clone was seen once. This chain uses TRBV7-9 with TRBJ2-3; TRBD2 matches 8 bases. Germline V CDR1 and CDR2: SEHNR, FQNEAQ (reference sequence). This CDR3 has 14 amino acids. The junction had 6 bases not matched to a gene; V was cut back by 5 bases and J by 5 bases. In DNA, the CDR3 is TGTGCCAGCAGCCCCGGACTAGCACAAGATACGCAGTATTTT. Its translation: CASSPGLAQDTQYF.

The chain combines TRBV5-1 with TRBJ2-2, with D unclear. CDR1 and CDR2 from the germline V gene are SGHRS and YFSETQ. The V gene lost 1 base and the J gene lost 0 bases, with 4 bases spanning the gap. This CDR3 spans 14 amino acids. The CDR3 bases are TGCGCCAGCAGCTTGACGGCGAACACCGGGGAGCTGTTTTTT. Protein product: CASSLTANTGELFF.

This clone turned up a few times. This chain uses TRBV2 with TRBJ1-1, with TRBD1 as a possible D gene (6 bases). This CDR3 is 15 amino acids long. The germline V and J ends were trimmed by 6 bases and 0 bases, with 14 bases remaining between them. CDR1 SNHLY and CDR2 FYNNEI come from the germline V gene. The CDR3 sequence: CASRKSGQLNTEAFF. As DNA, the CDR3 is TGTGCCAGCAGGAAATCCGGACAGTTGAACACTGAAGCTTTCTTT. The whole variable domain, remainder taken from reference TRBV2 and TRBJ1-1, is EPEVTQTPSHQVTQMGQEVILRCVPISNHLYFYWYRQILGQKVEFLVSFYNNEISEKSEIFDDQFSVERPDGSNFTLKIRSTKLEDSAMYFCASRKSGQLNTEAFFGQGTRLTVV.

This clone is a singleton in its sample. The V call is TRBV5-1, the J call TRBJ2-1, with 13 bases fitting TRBD2. CDR3 length: 19 residues. The V gene's germline CDR1 is SGHRS and CDR2 YFSETQ. V dropped 4 bases and J dropped 0; count of bases not matched to a gene: 10. CDR3: CASSLLPGLAGRSYNEQFF. For the CDR3, the DNA is TGCGCCAGCAGCCTCCTCCCGGGACTAGCGGGGCGCTCCTACAATGAGCAGTTCTTC. The variable domain in full, with the rest retrieved from reference TRBV5-1 and TRBJ2-1, is KAGVTQTPRYLIKTRGQQVTLSCSPISGHRSVSWYQQTPGQGLQFLFEYFSETQRNKGNFPGRFSGRQFSNSRSEMNVSTLELGDSALYLCASSLLPGLAGRSYNEQFFGPGTRLTVL.

The rearrangement uses TRBV5-6 and TRBJ1-4; 9 nucleotides align to TRBD1. J was trimmed by 0 bases and V by 2 bases; bases with no gene match: 11. The CDR3 runs 19 residues. Germline V gene lookup returns CDR1 SGHDT and CDR2 YYEEEE. The CDR3 spells CASSFYPGTGLATNEKLFF. DNA of the CDR3: TGTGCCAGCAGCTTTTATCCCGGGACAGGGCTTGCAACTAATGAAAAACTGTTTTTT.

The chain recombines TRBV30 with TRBJ1-4; D ambiguous. The V end lost 4 bases, the J end lost 8 bases, and 14 bases lay between the germline ends. CDR3 length: 13 amino acids. The V gene's germline CDR1 is GTSNPN and CDR2 SVGIG (reference sequence). CDR3 nucleotides: TGTGCCTGGACTCTACGGGTAAAGGAAAAACTGTTTTTT. This encodes CAWTLRVKEKLFF.

This chain links TRBV18 with TRBJ1-3; D is possibly TRBD1 (5 bases). The germline V gene encodes CDR1 KGHSH and CDR2 LQKENI. The CDR3 sequence is 15 residues long. Trimming took 3 bases from V and 0 from J, leaving 9 bases between them. The CDR3, as DNA: TGTGCCAGCTCACCTGGGGCAGACTCTGGAAACACCATATATTTT. It yields the protein CASSPGADSGNTIYF.

Note on this clone: The identical CDR3 is also encoded by other nucleotide sequences in the sample. The chain combines TRBV5-1 with TRBJ1-2; possible D gene TRBD1, 5 bases. V lost 0 bases to trimming and J lost 2 bases, with 5 bases between them. The germline V gene encodes CDR1 SGHRS and CDR2 YFSETQ. The CDR3 has 13 residues. The CDR3 protein is CASSLGQNYGYTF. The CDR3 DNA sequence: TGCGCCAGCAGCTTGGGACAGAACTATGGCTACACCTTC.

The chain combines TRBV10-3 with TRBJ2-3; TRBD2 agrees at 10 bases. Germline V gene lookup returns CDR1 ENHRY and CDR2 SYGVKD. CDR3 size: 15 residues. J gave up 6 bases and V 2 bases, and 5 bases lay outside the gene matches. The chain's CDR3 is CAISEERGGIDTQYF. The CDR3, as DNA: TGTGCCATCAGTGAGGAGCGGGGGGGCATCGATACGCAGTATTTT.

This clone was seen a few times. The chain has TRBV7-9 and TRBJ2-7; TRBD1 agrees at 10 bases. Germline lookup yields CDR1 SEHNR and CDR2 FQNEAQ (reference sequence). There are 14 residues in the CDR3. V gave up 4 bases and J gave up 5 bases; unmatched junction bases: 5. Here the CDR3 DNA reads TGTGCCAGCAGCTCAGACAGGGGGCTAGACGAGCAGTACTTC. Its translation is CASSSDRGLDEQYF.

Only one count was recorded for this clone. The J gene is TRBJ1-2, the V gene TRBV6-5; no definite D call. This CDR3 contains 13 residues. Germline loops: CDR1 MNHEY, CDR2 SVGAGI. V lost 1 base, J lost 5 bases, and 8 bases lay in between. CDR3 loop: CASSYFGSYGYTF. The CDR3 DNA sequence: TGTGCCAGCAGTTACTTCGGGAGTTATGGCTACACCTTC.

This clone was found a few times. The CDR3 region has the DNA TGCGCCAGCAGCGCCAACAGGGCCAACAATGAGCAGTTCTTC. Its translation: CASSANRANNEQFF. The J gene is TRBJ2-1, the V gene TRBV5-1; a weak D match, TRBD1 (6 bases). Deletions cut 4 bases from V and 5 bases from J, with 13 bases between. Germline V lookup: CDR1 SGHRS, CDR2 YFSETQ. The CDR3 is made up of 14 amino acids.

This clone was observed a few times. The chain couples TRBV11-1 to TRBJ1-2; 9 nucleotides line up with TRBD1. V lost 4 bases and J lost 4; bases outside the gene matches: 13. The CDR3 is 17 residues long. The germline CDR1 and CDR2 sequences are SGHAT and FQDESV (reference sequence). The CDR3 reads CASSSGTGPRVGYGYTF. The CDR3 DNA reads as TGTGCCAGCAGCTCCGGGACAGGGCCTAGGGTTGGCTATGGCTACACCTTC.

Points on this clone: An end of the junction differs from the germline gene, which may be a read error. The CDR3 DNA follows: TGTGCCAGCAGATTACGGACAGGGATAGCCAAAAACAGTCAGTACTTC. Protein product: CASRLRTGIAKNSQYF. V gene TRBV2 combines with J gene TRBJ2-4; 8 bases line up with TRBD1. The CDR3 is made up of 16 amino acids. Germline V gives CDR1 SNHLY, CDR2 FYNNEI.

The chain combines TRBV13 with TRBJ1-1, with D possibly being TRBD1 (6 bases). Germline CDR1 reads PRHDT; CDR2 reads FYEKMQ (reference sequence). V lost 0 bases and J lost 7, with 9 bases in between. There are 13 residues in the CDR3. CDR3 DNA sequence: TGTGCCAGCAGCTTAGGCAGGGGAGTTGAAGCTTTCTTT. It yields the protein CASSLGRGVEAFF.

The chain has TRBV11-3 and TRBJ2-5; tentatively, D is TRBD1 (6 bases). The CDR3 consists of 14 residues. CDR1 is SGHNT, CDR2 YENEEA, per germline. V was cut by 5 bases and J by 2 bases, with 12 bases left in between. The CDR3 is CASSPTGYQETQYF. The DNA of the CDR3 is TGTGCCAGCAGCCCAACAGGGTATCAAGAGACCCAGTACTTC.

The chain uses TRBV11-2 and TRBJ2-7, with TRBD2 as a possible D gene (6 bases). The V end lost 4 bases, the J end lost 0 bases, and 10 bases lay between the germline ends. Germline CDR1 is SGHAT and CDR2 is FQNNGV. This CDR3 comprises 14 residues. In nucleotides, the CDR3 is TGTGCCAGCAGCTCGCGGGACTTCTCCTACGAGCAGTACTTC. Translation gives CASSSRDFSYEQYF. Supplemented by reference TRBV11-2 and TRBJ2-7, the full variable domain reads EAGVAQSPRYKIIEKRQSVAFWCNPISGHATLYWYQQILGQGPKLLIQFQNNGVVDDSQLPKDRFSAERLKGVDSTLKIQPAKLEDSAVYLCASSSRDFSYEQYFGPGTRLTVT.

The rearrangement joins TRBV10-2 to TRBJ2-5, with D perhaps TRBD2 (6 bases). The CDR3 totals 13 residues. The V end was cut by 10 bases, the J end by 2 bases, with 14 bases between. Germline V lookup: CDR1 WSHSY, CDR2 SAAADI. The CDR3 region is CATHGGKQETQYF. Here the CDR3 DNA reads TGCGCCACCCACGGCGGGAAACAAGAGACCCAGTACTTC.

This CDR3 reads CASSRRQDRGYTF. CDR3 nucleotide sequence: TGTGCCAGCAGTAGAAGACAGGATCGTGGCTACACCTTC. The rearrangement links TRBV2 to TRBJ1-2, with D possibly matching TRBD1 (6 bases). The CDR3 spans 13 residues. In germline, CDR1 is SNHLY, CDR2 FYNNEI. V lost 5 bases, J lost 7 bases, and 14 bases lay in between.

V and J are TRBV6-1 and TRBJ2-2; 8 bases map to TRBD1. The V gene end was trimmed by 6 bases and the J gene end by 3 bases; junction bases not matched to a gene: 6. There are 15 residues in the CDR3. Germline V CDR1 and CDR2: MNHNS, SASEGT. CDR3 sequence reads: CASRSGQGDTGELFF. In DNA, the CDR3 is TGTGCCAGCAGGTCAGGACAGGGTGACACCGGGGAGCTGTTTTTT.

The chain recombines TRBV30 with TRBJ1-1, with TRBD1 matching 8 bases. CDR1 is GTSNPN, CDR2 SVGIG, per germline (reference sequence). Germline trimming cut 4 bases from V and 1 base from J; bases unmatched to any gene: 8. This CDR3 is built from 15 residues. The CDR3 is CAWTAHRGRNTEAFF. Written as DNA, the CDR3 is TGTGCCTGGACTGCCCACAGGGGGAGGAACACTGAAGCTTTCTTT.